This T cell receptor beta chain came from a study of blood T cell repertoires in COVID-19. Adults between roughly 18 and 89 years of age took part from 24 US areas. V lost 0 bases, J lost 1 base, and 9 bases lay in between. Germline lookup yields CDR1 SEHNR and CDR2 FQNEAQ (reference sequence). The CDR3 sequence is 15 residues long. In the original workflow: How many nucleated cells were present was estimated from reference gene primer amplification. Libraries were prepared by immunoSEQ multiplex PCR; TCRdb keeps only in-frame clonotypes and omits some of them. V and J calls and clone size are as listed in that table; D and trimming were resolved from the DNA. The sample lists about 130,000 clones, roughly 83% occurring once.

The sample consisted of PBMCs or T cells enriched from blood (not recorded which). This TCR was sampled from a man aged 50-60 years who had recovered from COVID-19. The chain uses TRBV7-9 and TRBJ2-5; possible D gene TRBD1, 5 bases. Here the CDR3 DNA reads TGTGCCAGCAGCTTAGCTCAGGGCAGCCAAGAGACCCAGTACTTC. Its protein product is CASSLAQGSQETQYF.